This T cell receptor beta chain was sequenced for a study of T cell responses to AZD1222 COVID-19 vaccine. Points from the study as a whole: It was only after the peak T cell response that any repertoires were sampled. Females made up more of the donors, who were largely white British, and clonal diversity may have come out too low. An increase in Spike-specific TCR breadth and depth was observed after two AZD1222 doses.

The V and J ends lost 7 bases and 5 bases respectively, with 18 bases between them. The CDR3 extends over 14 amino acids. CDR1 is MNHEY, CDR2 SVGAGI, per germline. Method: immunoSEQ multiplex PCR; TCRdb's copy keeps in-frame clones and lacks some. The table shows about 150,000 clones, with 86% occurring only once. A word on this clone: Its antigen is currently unknown.

This specimen was peripheral blood, taken on day 0 of MenACWY control vaccination. The J gene is TRBJ2-7, the V gene TRBV6-5, with a possible D match to TRBD1 (5 bases). The clonotype was recovered from an adult in good health. The CDR3 loop reads CASTQRQGWDEQYF. CDR3 DNA sequence: TGTGCCAGCACCCAACGCCAGGGTTGGGACGAGCAGTACTTC.